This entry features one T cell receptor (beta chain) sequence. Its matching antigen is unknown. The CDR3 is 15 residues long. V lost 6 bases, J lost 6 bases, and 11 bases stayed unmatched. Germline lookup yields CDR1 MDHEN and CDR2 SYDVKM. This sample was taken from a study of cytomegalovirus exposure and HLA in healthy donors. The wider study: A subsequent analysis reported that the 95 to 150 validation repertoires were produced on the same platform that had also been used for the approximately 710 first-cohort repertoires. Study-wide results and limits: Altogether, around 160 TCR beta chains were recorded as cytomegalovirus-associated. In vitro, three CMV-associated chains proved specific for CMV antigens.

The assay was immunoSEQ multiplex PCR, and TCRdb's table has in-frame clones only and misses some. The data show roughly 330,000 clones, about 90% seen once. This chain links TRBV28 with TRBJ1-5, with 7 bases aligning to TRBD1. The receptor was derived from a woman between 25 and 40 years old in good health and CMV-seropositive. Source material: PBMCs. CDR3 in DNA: TGTGCCAGCAGGGGATTTTCAGGGGGAGGTCAGCCCCAGCATTTT. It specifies CASRGFSGGGQPQHF.